This T cell receptor (beta chain) was identified during a study of cytomegalovirus exposure and HLA in healthy donors. Study results and limitations: Cytomegalovirus status, reportedly, was diagnosed with high specificity and sensitivity by the classifier.

The PCR contained 60 Vbeta and 13 Jbeta primers. The method was immunoSEQ multiplex PCR; TCRdb's version includes in-frame clones alone and lacks a portion of them. Among some 150,000 clones listed, roughly 80% were seen once. V dropped 6 bases and J dropped 4 bases, with 18 bases sitting between them. This CDR3 is 15 amino acids long. Germline V gene lookup returns CDR1 MDHEN and CDR2 SYDVKM. In regard to this clone: Antigen unknown.

All the people who gave samples were healthy bone marrow donors. This TCR was sampled from a man aged 25-40 years in good health and CMV-seronegative. Sequencing was carried out using PBMCs. V usage is TRBV28 and J usage is TRBJ1-1; tentative D call: TRBD1 (6 bases). CDR3 sequence: CASSPLQGWGTEAFF. The CDR3 DNA follows: TGTGCCAGCAGCCCCCTACAGGGATGGGGCACTGAAGCTTTCTTT.